This T cell receptor (beta chain) was identified during a study of T cell repertoires in cytomegalovirus infection. Using its own MiXCR run on the reads, TCRdb lists one record per CDR3 protein. Seen here are approximately 250,000 distinct CDR3 sequences, roughly 6.5% observed once, and the top ten hold roughly 6%. Study-wide results and caveats: Ex vivo, HLA-C-restricted CMV-specific TCR beta clonotypes prevailed over the rest of the response.

There are many counts of this clonotype. The antigen is not known. Per germline, CDR1 DFQATT and CDR2 SNEGSKA (reference sequence). The CDR3 sequence is 14 residues long. Between the trimmed V and J ends, which lost 6 bases and 8 bases, there was a span of 19 bases. The gene calls are TRBV20-1 and TRBJ1-4; perhaps TRBD1 as D (5 bases). The sample was PBMCs. The clonotype comes from a human donor in good health (CMV status not recorded). Some clones in this sample may be carry-over from other donors' samples. The CDR3 protein is CSAYFTGKNEKLFF. DNA for the CDR3: TGCAGTGCCTACTTTACAGGAAAAAACGAAAAACTGTTTTTT.